This T cell receptor (beta chain) derives from a study of blood T cell repertoires in COVID-19. Study-level background: The United States, Italy and Spain were the sources of the acute and convalescent COVID-19 samples.

During active infection, Seattle patients enrolled and were then monitored through disease. Assay: immunoSEQ multiplex PCR; the TCRdb copy retains only in-frame clones and omits some. The data hold some 160,000 clones, with roughly 89% observed a single time. This CDR3 is 17 amino acids long. V was clipped by 4 bases and J by 0 bases, with 16 bases between them. Per the germline V gene, CDR1 is MNHNS and CDR2 is SASEGT. The gene calls are TRBV6-1 and TRBJ1-3; weak D call: TRBD1 (5 bases). The sample taken for sequencing was peripheral blood. The receptor was isolated from a woman between 70 and 85 years old with COVID-19, enrolled during active disease. The CDR3 region has the DNA TGTGCCAGCAGTGGGGCTCCCCAGGGCCTCTCTGGAAACACCATATATTTT. Protein: CASSGAPQGLSGNTIYF.